The T cell receptor beta chain under discussion was sequenced for a study of CD8+CD57+ T cells in acquired aplastic anemia (dated by TCRdb to 2017 to 2018). General notes on the study: A mean of approximately 2.9 ug of DNA, ranging from 0.2 to 27.4 ug, was extracted from sorted CD4+ and CD8+ cells. CD8+CD57+ expansion was defined as frequency above the mean frequency observed in healthy subjects.

The patients picked for sequencing were ones in whom flow cytometry had shown an expansion of CD8+CD57+ cells. Every patient had a diagnosis of severe acquired aplastic anemia based on International Study of Aplastic Anemia and Agranulocytosis and Camitta criteria. No therapy had been received by the patients at the time of blood sampling. In the study, sorted CD4+ and CD8+ blood T cells from patients with severe aplastic anemia and from healthy subjects underwent deep sequencing of TCR repertoires. In the USA, patient enrollment took place under clinicaltrials.gov protocols 00001620, 01623167, 00001397, 00071045, 00081523 and 00961064. Ficoll-Paque density gradient centrifugation was used to isolate peripheral blood mononuclear cells. Before DNA extraction, CD4+ and CD8+ T cells were sorted by FACS or by magnetic beads. TCR beta VDJ combination and CDR3 sequence profiling used genomic DNA as the template. TCR repertoire sequencing was run on an Illumina HiSeq 2000. In the original analysis: Repertoires were assessed using TRBV/TRBJ rearrangement plots, CDR3 size and DJ length profiles, and Simpson's diversity index. The most abundant DNA sequence in the deep sequencing data was taken as the immunodominant clone. CDR3 amino acid sequences were screened for sharing across subjects and compared with published repertoires and the VDJdb database. In-frame beta chains were kept once TCRdb had trimmed the public reads at Q25 with fastp and called clones with MiXCR. Each CDR3 protein gets just one entry, which takes the most common genes and DNA from the rows behind it. For this entry, the V and J calls and clone size follow TCRdb and not the study's own pipeline. In this sample the table shows under 350,000 distinct CDR3 sequences, 45% to 65% of which occur a single time. The top ten hold 1.3% of the sample.

A word on this clonotype: The antigen it recognizes is unknown. Nothing much larger sits one base from this clone, and base qualities are not available.

What the work shows at the level of the full study, not this receptor alone: Although under 35 CD8+ CDR3 sequences were shared by patients and controls, these sequences appeared highly expressed in patients and within the immunodominant clones of patients. No significant difference in CD8+ Simpson's diversity was found between patients and healthy controls (P=0.060).

The germline V gene gives CDR1 as SGHTA and CDR2 as FQGTGA. CDR3 length: 14 amino acids, cysteine to phenylalanine. Only the CDR3 portion is preserved as DNA: 42 bases, with reading frame beginning at the first base. At the junction V is shortened by 6 bases and J by 10 bases; bases outside the gene matches: 14. The TCR comes from a human donor with aplastic anemia. The chain is assembled from TRBV7-3 and TRBJ2-7, and 8 junctional nucleotides match TRBD2. The sequenced sample consisted of sorted CD4+, CD8+, or CD8+CD57+ T cells (not recorded which) from PBMCs. The CDR3 has the sequence CASSPYREGIKQYF. The DNA sequence is TGTGCCAGCAGTCCGTACCGGGAGGGTATAAAACAGTACTTC.